This entry lists 6 T cell receptor beta chains sequenced from one sample in a study of blood T cell repertoires in COVID-19. Assay used: immunoSEQ multiplex PCR; TCRdb lists only in-frame clones, some missing. The sample has approximately 400,000 clones, around 89% seen once. The sample comprised peripheral blood. These receptors all come from a woman aged 45-65 years with COVID-19, enrolled during active disease.

The gene calls are TRBV12-3 or TRBV12-4 and TRBJ2-7; D remains ambiguous. The germline V and J ends were trimmed by 3 bases and 0 bases, with 3 bases remaining between them. The CDR3 sequence is 12 residues long. This chain's CDR3 is CASSFISYEQYF. CDR3 nucleotide sequence: TGTGCCAGCAGTTTTATCTCCTACGAGCAGTACTTC.

This chain uses TRBV28 with TRBJ1-4; D ambiguous. CDR1 is MDHEN, CDR2 SYDVKM, per germline. V was cut by 6 bases and J by 0 bases, with 11 bases left in between. There are 15 residues in the CDR3. The CDR3 DNA reads TGTGCCAGCAGGAAGAAAGTAGCAACTAATGAAAAACTGTTTTTT. This encodes CASRKKVATNEKLFF.

The chain employs TRBV6-5 and TRBJ2-1; 7 positions agree with TRBD2. The germline gives CDR1 MNHEY, CDR2 SVGAGI. J lost 8 bases, V lost 2 bases, and 9 bases had no gene match. The CDR3 loop spans 15 amino acids. CDR3 amino acids: CASSYGLVAQDEQFF. DNA of the CDR3: TGTGCCAGCAGTTACGGACTAGTGGCACAAGATGAGCAGTTCTTC.

In DNA, the CDR3 is TGTGCCAGCAGCTTAGTGGGGACAGGGGGCAGGGCTTTCTTT. Amino acids: CASSLVGTGGRAFF. The rearrangement links TRBV7-8 to TRBJ1-1; 12 nucleotides agree with TRBD1. V was pared by 1 base and J by 11 bases, with 5 bases of the junction left unmatched. The V gene's germline CDR1 is SGHVS and CDR2 FQNEAQ. CDR3 length equals 14 residues.

The chain combines TRBV7-7 with TRBJ2-2; weak D call: TRBD1 (6 bases). This CDR3 has 16 residues. Germline CDR1 reads SSHAT; CDR2 reads FNYEAQ (reference sequence). V lost 1 base to trimming and J lost 4 bases, with 13 bases between them. CDR3 in amino acids: CASSLVGGQSTGELFF. CDR3 in DNA: TGTGCCAGCAGCTTAGTCGGCGGACAGTCCACCGGGGAGCTGTTTTTT.

This chain joins TRBV15 and TRBJ2-1, with D uncertain. CDR1 is LNHNV, CDR2 YYDKDF, per germline (reference sequence). Trimming left V 0 bases short and J 7 bases short, with 7 bases between. The CDR3 covers 13 residues. The CDR3 sequence: CATSRDRKNEQFF. The CDR3 DNA reads as TGTGCCACCAGCAGAGATCGTAAAAATGAGCAGTTCTTC.